These 5 T cell receptor beta chains were sequenced from one sample in a study of T cell changes during pregnancy in multiple sclerosis. The method was immunoSEQ multiplex PCR; TCRdb's version includes in-frame clones alone and lacks a portion of them. The data show about 80,000 clones, with about 90% seen just once and roughly 1.4% held by the top ten. Sequenced here: peripheral blood, sampled before pregnancy. The source is a female donor with multiple sclerosis, enrolled in a pregnancy study.

This clone was observed once. This CDR3 is CASSSVRRSTDTQYF. Written as DNA, the CDR3 is TGTGCCAGCTCATCGGTGAGGCGGTCCACAGATACGCAGTATTTT. The chain links TRBV5-6 to TRBJ2-3; unclear D gene. The CDR3 has 15 amino acids. V shed 7 bases and J shed 2 bases, with 17 bases lying between them. Germline V gives CDR1 SGHDT, CDR2 YYEEEE.

The chain couples TRBV19 to TRBJ1-6, with D perhaps matching TRBD1 (5 bases). The V and J ends lost 3 bases and 8 bases respectively, with 14 bases between them. Germline assignment: CDR1 LNHDA and CDR2 SQIVND (reference sequence). The CDR3 loop spans 15 amino acids. CDR3 sequence (DNA): TGTGCCAGTAGTATGGATGGGGAACAGGATTCACCCCTCCACTTT. Translation gives CASSMDGEQDSPLHF.

The V and J genes are TRBV7-3 and TRBJ2-1; possible D gene TRBD2, 5 bases. Germline-derived CDR1 and CDR2 are SGHTA and FQGTGA. This CDR3 has 13 amino acids. Trimming took off 5 bases at V and 6 bases at J, with 11 bases between the two ends. Here the CDR3 reads CASSPAGINEQFF. The CDR3 nucleotides are TGTGCCAGCAGCCCCGCGGGTATCAATGAGCAGTTCTTC.

The count of this clone is one. The rearrangement uses TRBV28 and TRBJ1-1; 7 bases match TRBD1. This CDR3 has 15 amino acids. Per germline, CDR1 MDHEN and CDR2 SYDVKM. V trimming: 5 bases; J trimming: 0 bases; junction bases outside the gene matches: 6. CDR3 residues: CASSPQTGLNTEAFF. For the CDR3, the DNA is TGTGCCAGCAGTCCCCAGACAGGGCTGAACACTGAAGCTTTCTTT.

The genes are TRBV28 and TRBJ1-2, with D tentatively TRBD1 (5 bases). This CDR3 spans 14 amino acids. The V gene's germline CDR1 is MDHEN and CDR2 SYDVKM. Deletions cut 3 bases from V and 4 bases from J, with 12 bases between. DNA of the CDR3: TGTGCCAGCAGTTTTGCAGGGTCGGCCTATGGCTACACCTTC. It specifies CASSFAGSAYGYTF.